The table lists the clone carrying this T cell receptor beta chain with a count of one. Antigen: not known. The CDR3 length is 13 residues. Germline V gene lookup returns CDR1 MNHNS and CDR2 SASEGT. After removal of 7 bases from V and 4 bases from J, the junction contained 3 bases not matched to a gene. This sample was included in a study of memory CD4+ T cells and cytomegalovirus serostatus. Findings and limits, study-wide: Of about 150 reported CMV TCRbeta sequences, roughly 70 were found in memory CD4+ repertoires.

The protocol was immunoSEQ multiplex PCR, while the TCRdb copy is restricted to in-frame clones and leaves out a portion. The sample includes 50,000 or so clones, 82% of them seen just once. Single viable CD3+CD4+CD8-CD45RO+ cells were sorted as the memory CD4+ T cells. The sequence derives from an adult in good health and CMV-seronegative. The sequencing sample was made of memory CD4+ T cells from blood. The chain uses TRBV6-1 and TRBJ1-4; the match to TRBD1 covers 7 bases. This chain's CDR3 is CASMGTVNEKLFF. CDR3 coding DNA: TGTGCCAGCATGGGGACAGTTAATGAAAAACTGTTTTTT.